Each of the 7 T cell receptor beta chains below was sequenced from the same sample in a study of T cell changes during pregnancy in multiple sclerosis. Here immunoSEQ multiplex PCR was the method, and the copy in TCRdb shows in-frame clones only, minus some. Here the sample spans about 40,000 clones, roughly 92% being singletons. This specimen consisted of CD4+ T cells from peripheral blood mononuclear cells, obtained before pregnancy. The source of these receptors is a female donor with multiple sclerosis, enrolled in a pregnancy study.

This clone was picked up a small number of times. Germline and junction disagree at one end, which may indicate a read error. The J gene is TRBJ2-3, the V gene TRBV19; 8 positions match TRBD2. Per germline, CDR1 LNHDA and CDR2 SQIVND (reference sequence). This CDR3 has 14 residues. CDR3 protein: CASTDRGVGGTRSF. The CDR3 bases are TGTGCCAGTACCGACCGGGGGGTTGGAGGGACTAGATCATTT.

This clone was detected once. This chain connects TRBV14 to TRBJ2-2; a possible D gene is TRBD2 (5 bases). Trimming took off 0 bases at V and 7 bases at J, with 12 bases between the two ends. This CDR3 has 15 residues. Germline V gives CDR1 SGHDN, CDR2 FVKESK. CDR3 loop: CASSQDRRFHGELFF. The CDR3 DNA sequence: TGTGCCAGCAGCCAAGATCGGAGGTTTCACGGGGAGCTGTTTTTT. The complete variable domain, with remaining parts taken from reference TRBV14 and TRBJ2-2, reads EAGVTQFPSHSVIEKGQTVTLRCDPISGHDNLYWYRRVMGKEIKFLLHFVKESKQDESGMPNNRFLAERTGGTYSTLKVQPAELEDSGVYFCASSQDRRFHGELFFGEGSRLTVL.

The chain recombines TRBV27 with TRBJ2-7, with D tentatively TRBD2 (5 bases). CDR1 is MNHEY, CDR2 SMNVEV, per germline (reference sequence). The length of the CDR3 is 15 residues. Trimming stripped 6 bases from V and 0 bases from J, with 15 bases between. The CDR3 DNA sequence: TGTGCCAGCAGCTCCCCAAGGAGGCCCTCCTACGAGCAGTACTTC. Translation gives CASSSPRRPSYEQYF.

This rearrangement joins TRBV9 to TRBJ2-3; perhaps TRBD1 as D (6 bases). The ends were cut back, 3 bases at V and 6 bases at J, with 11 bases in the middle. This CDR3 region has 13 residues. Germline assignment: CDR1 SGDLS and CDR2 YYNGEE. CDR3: CASSEQGSDTQYF. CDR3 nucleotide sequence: TGTGCCAGCAGCGAACAGGGATCGGATACGCAGTATTTT.

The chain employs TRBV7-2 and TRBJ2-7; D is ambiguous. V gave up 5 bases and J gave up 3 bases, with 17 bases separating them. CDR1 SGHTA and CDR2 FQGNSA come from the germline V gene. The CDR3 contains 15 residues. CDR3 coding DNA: TGTGCCAGCAGCCTCAATTCGAGGTCCTTCTACGAGCAGTACTTC. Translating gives CASSLNSRSFYEQYF.

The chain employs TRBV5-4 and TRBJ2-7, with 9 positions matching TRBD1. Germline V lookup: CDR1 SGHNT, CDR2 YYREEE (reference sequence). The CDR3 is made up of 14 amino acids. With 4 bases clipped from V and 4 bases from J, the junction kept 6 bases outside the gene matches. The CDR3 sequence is CASSRDRGAYEQYF. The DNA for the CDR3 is TGTGCCAGCAGCCGTGACAGGGGGGCATACGAGCAGTACTTC.

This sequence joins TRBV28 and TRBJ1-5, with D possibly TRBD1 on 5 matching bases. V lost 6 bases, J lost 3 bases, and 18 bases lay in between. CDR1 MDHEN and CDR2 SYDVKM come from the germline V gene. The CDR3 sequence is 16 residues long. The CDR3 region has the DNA TGTGCCAGCAGACCAAGGGCCCGGACACTCAATCAGCCCCAGCATTTT. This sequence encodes CASRPRARTLNQPQHF.